These 14 T cell receptor beta chains share one sample of origin, sequenced in a study of blood T cells in healthy people across ages (dated by TCRdb to between 2015 and 2017). Library method: 5' RACE. Sequencing was carried out with an Illumina HiSeq 2500. A second PCR of roughly 6 to 11 cycles was run with a J-beta primer mix and a sample-barcoded 5' primer. The public reads were reprocessed in TCRdb via fastp at Q25 and MiXCR, keeping in-frame beta chains. Entries are consolidated by CDR3 protein sequence, retaining the most common genes and DNA. The sample contains some 1.4 million distinct CDR3 sequences, approximately 38% of them found a single time. 7.9% of the sample belongs to the ten largest clones. Source material: blood. Receptor source: a woman aged 18-29 years in good health.

This clonotype has a handful of counts. This chain connects TRBV7-4 to TRBJ2-7; maybe TRBD2 (6 bases). CDR1 SGHVT and CDR2 SQSDAQ come from the germline V gene. The CDR3 covers 15 residues. Trimming pared 5 bases from V and 4 bases from J, leaving 18 bases between. Here the CDR3 DNA reads TGTGCCAGCAGCCTCCTGACTAGTCCTTCGTACGAGCAGTACTTC. Amino acids: CASSLLTSPSYEQYF.

The chain employs TRBV6-6 and TRBJ2-3; D is perhaps TRBD1 (6 bases). Germline V gene data show CDR1 as MNHNY and CDR2 as SVGAGI (reference sequence). This CDR3 has 17 amino acids. Trimming pared 2 bases from V and 3 bases from J, leaving 18 bases between. The CDR3 DNA reads as TGTGCCAGCAGTTACCACGAGATTTGGGGGCTTACAGATACGCAGTATTTT. Amino acid sequence: CASSYHEIWGLTDTQYF.

This clonotype was seen more than once but under ten times. This chain uses TRBV9 with TRBJ2-7; 7 positions agree with TRBD2. This CDR3 contains 15 residues. CDR1 and CDR2 (germline): SGDLS, YYNGEE. The ends lost 3 bases at V and 2 bases at J; junction bases unmatched: 8. CDR3 nucleotide sequence: TGTGCCAGCAGCGGAAGCCGGGAGGCCCCCTACGAGCAGTACTTC. Its translation is CASSGSREAPYEQYF.

The chain combines TRBV25-1 with TRBJ1-6; TRBD1 aligns across 7 bases. The CDR3 runs to 16 residues. V was clipped by 3 bases and J by 7 bases; unmatched bases: 9. CDR1 MGHDK and CDR2 SYGVNS come from the germline V gene. CDR3 DNA sequence: TGTGCCAGCAGTGACAACACAGGGGTTCAAAATTCACCCCTCCACTTT. Its protein product is CASSDNTGVQNSPLHF.

The CDR3 reads CASSLAGQGIDNEQFF. The CDR3, as DNA: TGTGCCAGCAGCTTAGCGGGACAGGGGATTGACAATGAGCAGTTCTTC. V is TRBV11-2 and J is TRBJ2-1; 10 bases line up with TRBD1. The CDR3 totals 16 residues. With V trimmed by 1 base and J by 5 bases, 5 bases remained unmatched. Germline V CDR1 and CDR2: SGHAT, FQNNGV.

The rearrangement joins TRBV28 to TRBJ2-7; TRBD1 aligns across 8 bases. The CDR3 spans 15 residues. The V gene end was trimmed by 5 bases and the J gene end by 3 bases; junction bases not matched to a gene: 9. CDR1 is MDHEN and CDR2 is SYDVKM in the germline V gene. The CDR3 protein is CASSEGTGSLYEQYF. The CDR3 DNA follows: TGTGCCAGCAGTGAGGGGACAGGATCACTCTACGAGCAGTACTTC.

J is TRBJ2-3 and V is TRBV7-9, with TRBD2 as a possible D gene (7 bases). The CDR3 is 14 residues long. Germline V gives CDR1 SEHNR, CDR2 FQNEAQ (reference sequence). Deletions cut 5 bases from V and 7 bases from J, with 16 bases between. The CDR3 loop is CASSGGGRVYTQYF. CDR3 nucleotide sequence: TGTGCCAGCAGCGGGGGGGGGCGTGTATATACGCAGTATTTT.

This clonotype was picked up a small number of times. This rearrangement joins TRBV20-1 to TRBJ2-1; 7 nucleotides line up with TRBD2. This CDR3 is built from 13 residues. V shed 3 bases and J 6 bases; nucleotides not matched to a gene: 5. Germline V lookup: CDR1 DFQATT, CDR2 SNEGSKA (reference sequence). CDR3 bases: TGCAGTGCTAGGGCGACTAGCCCCAATGAGCAGTTCTTC. This sequence encodes CSARATSPNEQFF.

This clonotype was counted only a few times. V usage is TRBV9 and J usage is TRBJ1-2; D possibly corresponds to TRBD1 (6 bases). The CDR3 has 14 residues. V was trimmed by 2 bases and J by 5 bases, leaving 13 bases between them. The germline V gene encodes CDR1 SGDLS and CDR2 YYNGEE. The chain's CDR3 is CASSVQGLGYGYTF. CDR3 in DNA: TGTGCCAGCAGCGTTCAGGGGCTTGGGTATGGCTACACCTTC.

The rearrangement links TRBV12-3 or TRBV12-4 to TRBJ2-2; no definite D call. The CDR3 consists of 13 residues. With 7 bases removed from V and 6 bases from J, the gap between germline ends came to 12 bases. CDR3 sequence reads: CASKLVGSGELFF. The CDR3 DNA sequence: TGTGCCAGCAAGCTGGTGGGCTCCGGGGAGCTGTTTTTT.

The gene calls are TRBV5-1 and TRBJ1-1; perhaps TRBD1 as D (5 bases). Trimming left V 6 bases short and J 0 bases short, with 12 bases between. Per the germline V gene, CDR1 is SGHRS and CDR2 is YFSETQ. The CDR3 runs 14 residues. The CDR3 DNA sequence: TGCGCCAGCAAAGTGGGGGTCATGAACACTGAAGCTTTCTTT. As protein: CASKVGVMNTEAFF.

The CDR3 is CASTKGQYNEQFF. The CDR3 coding sequence is TGTGCCAGCACCAAGGGGCAGTACAATGAGCAGTTCTTC. V usage is TRBV25-1 and J usage is TRBJ2-1; D possibly corresponds to TRBD1 (5 bases). This CDR3 is 13 amino acids long. The V gene's germline CDR1 is MGHDK and CDR2 SYGVNS. V was cut by 7 bases and J by 4 bases, with 11 bases left in between.

The chain joins TRBV18 to TRBJ2-3; the match to TRBD1 covers 7 bases. Germline CDR1 KGHSH, CDR2 LQKENI. This CDR3 spans 16 amino acids. The V gene end was trimmed by 0 bases and the J gene end by 5 bases; junction bases not matched to a gene: 8. CDR3 sequence (DNA): TGTGCCAGCTCACCACCGCGACAGGGTCGGCAAGATACGCAGTATTTT. Its protein product is CASSPPRQGRQDTQYF.

The gene calls are TRBV5-1 and TRBJ2-1; no definite D call. There are 14 residues in the CDR3. Trimming took 1 base from V and 6 from J, leaving 11 bases between them. In germline, CDR1 is SGHRS, CDR2 YFSETQ. CDR3 DNA: TGCGCCAGCAGCTTGCTGGGGATGGGCAATGAGCAGTTCTTC. As protein: CASSLLGMGNEQFF.